This TCR beta chain was found in a study of cytomegalovirus exposure and HLA in healthy donors (dated by TCRdb to 2017 to 2019). For the wider study: According to an earlier analysis of a few hundred of the donors, 200 million or so T cells yielded roughly 110 million unique TCR beta sequences and approximately 300 Gb of sequence data. An early release that covered more than 550 HLA-typed donors contained approximately 300 gigabases of sequencing data and some 87 million unique TCR sequences. The genetic ancestry cluster associated with self-reported Caucasian donors included 81% of the approximately 400 genotyped donors. The study was designed to test whether signatures of past pathogen exposure could be identified by cataloging public T cell receptors. The study profiled the T cell repertoires of hundreds of subjects by immunosequencing and related them to cytomegalovirus serostatus. In addition to the first cohort of hundreds of subjects, a separate validation cohort of approximately 130 different subjects was used. To predict cytomegalovirus infection status, the study brought together high-throughput TCR immunosequencing, statistical association of individual TCRs with disease status, and machine learning. A later analysis re-analyzed previously published TCR beta repertoires from roughly 690 donors and added high-resolution HLA genotyping to study TCR occurrence patterns. Rather than drawing on any new phenotypic data, the later analysis identified candidate immune exposures from TCR beta sequences and the way those sequences occurred across donors. An earlier analysis of 587 of the donors used high-throughput TCR beta sequencing to judge whether each TCR beta V gene segment behaved as functional or pseudogenic. Alongside the repertoire data, information on donor age, sex, ethnicity and CMV serostatus was compiled. In a later genetic analysis, genome-wide SNP genotypes for about three fifths of the roughly 670 donors were used, and that subset was treated as a discovery cohort. Every repertoire in the discovery cohort had been generated on one and the same sequencing platform. Class I and class II HLA loci were covered by the typing at four-digit resolution. Typing coverage differed by locus: A, B, C, DRB1 and DQB1 were typed in about 629-630 donors, DQA1 in about 510, DPA1 in approximately 610, and DPB1 in approximately 450. Roughly 5 DR-DQ haplotypes were treated as single units for association and clustering because of strong linkage in the cohort. Among some 400 genotyped donors of the cohort, an average of roughly 230,000 unique TCR beta nucleotide sequences was sequenced per donor, of which roughly 18% were non-productive.

Study-level results and caveats: CMV serostatus was the only immune exposure information available for the cohort. According to a later genetic analysis, donors in an Asian-associated ancestry cluster had fewer N-insertions in productive TCRs than the approximately 710-donor mean. Because some donors lacked HLA typing at each locus, the association tests relied only on the typed subset. The sequencing pipeline was judged likely to have produced a cluster of highly shared sequence variants as a technical artifact. Specific HLA alleles were associated with 15,000 to 20,000 TCR beta sequences at a false discovery rate of 0.05 in a later analysis. The cohort was sequenced for TCR beta chains only, and without alpha or paired-chain data the features that could be detected were limited. A total of some 180 TCR beta chains were listed by the study as associated with cytomegalovirus. A further reported finding was that TCR beta sequences accurately predicted the HLA-A and HLA-B alleles for most subjects in the first cohort. Some IMGT-functional V segments, including TRBV6-2 and TRBV6-3, could not be distinguished by the 87-base-pair reads and were therefore excluded. Because counts were too low, seventeen rarely observed V segments, including chromosome 9 orphons, were excluded from the earlier analysis of 587 of the donors. An association between a missense DCLRE1C variant and V-gene and J-gene trimming of TCR beta chains was found in a later genetic analysis and replicated in an independent cohort. Several of the top co-occurrence clusters appeared to be linked to parvovirus B19, influenza, CMV and Epstein-Barr virus, according to a later analysis. When HLA alleles, especially DR and DQ, strongly co-occurred, TCR associations were difficult to assign to individual alleles. Across donors, most TCR sequences were observed very rarely, whereas some public TCRs were present in many individuals. Linkage disequilibrium might explain the correlated functional status among segregating V segments, but an unknown experimental factor could not be excluded. The authors suggested that the approach could potentially be generalized to other disease states and immunological phenotypes. In an earlier analysis of some 500 of the donors, most TCR beta V segments were observed in productive rearrangements about 87% or about 30% of the time, broadly matching IMGT annotations. The presence/absence analyses assumed that sequencing depth was roughly uniform across donors, and that assumption may not be true. Cytomegalovirus status was reported to be diagnosed by the classifier with high specificity and sensitivity in both the original and validation cohorts. According to a later analysis, most CMV-associated TCR beta chains appeared to be HLA-restricted, and the HLA associations seemed to be driven largely by CMV exposure. Three of the identified cytomegalovirus-associated TCR beta chains were confirmed in vitro to be specific for cytomegalovirus antigens. A later analysis found that TCR association rates varied across HLA loci, with DRB1 alleles showing the most associated TCRs and HLA-C alleles the fewest. Compared with equally common non-associated chains, HLA-associated TCR beta chains in a later analysis were more clonally expanded and had lower generation probabilities.

Libraries were built with the immunoSEQ multiplex PCR assay. For the multiplex PCR, a mixture combining 60 forward primers for TCR Vbeta segments and 13 reverse primers for TCR Jbeta segments was used. The CDR3 region of rearranged TCR beta genes was amplified from genomic DNA by a multiplex PCR assay. The Illumina HiSeq System was used to sequence the amplified TCR beta libraries as 87-base-pair reads. Under the source paper's analysis protocol: A later analysis tallied tens of millions of unique TCR beta chains across the 640 or so repertoires, and about 12 million of those chains were shared by two or more donors. A nearest-neighbor algorithm error-corrected the raw reads and collapsed the reads into unique sequences, merging closely related sequences to remove PCR and sequencing errors. Alignment of CDR3 sequences to IMGT reference sequences was used to assign V, D and J gene segments. For a sequence to be retained, a match of at least six nucleotides was required to both a V gene segment and a J gene segment. Rearrangements were called productive when the CDR3 lacked stop codons and stayed in frame with V and J; all others were non-productive. CDR3 was defined according to IMGT convention as the region running from the second conserved V-encoded cysteine to the conserved J-encoded phenylalanine. In an earlier analysis of approximately 590 of the donors, sequences lacking an unambiguous match to a single V gene segment were excluded. In an earlier analysis of some 590 of the donors, V segments were called functional above 56.7% productive rearrangements and were called segregating when the between-donor standard deviation exceeded 5%. A statistical classification framework was built for diagnosing cytomegalovirus status from the catalog of TCR beta chain sequences. V and J gene assignment, in a later analysis, came from comparing TCR nucleotide sequences with IMGT/GENE-DB human TR gene sequences. The TCRdist pipeline was used in a later analysis to assign CDR3 sequences and most-parsimonious VDJ recombination scenarios. In a later analysis, each TCR beta chain was defined by its CDR3 amino acid sequence together with its V-gene family, and reads lacking a unique V-gene family were excluded. As a way to deal with suspected cross-contamination and a sequencing artifact, a later analysis dropped roughly 600 nucleotide sequences that were highly shared and had low generation probability. For each public chain, a later analysis derived a clonal expansion index from normalized ranks of inferred template counts within each repertoire. A later analysis computed generation probabilities with a VDJ recombination model fitted to out-of-frame rearrangements, and checked the results against IGoR. Hypergeometric tests were used in a later analysis to score TCR-TCR, TCR-HLA and TCR-CMV co-occurrence, with a repertoire-size bias correction applied to the TCR pairs. A later analysis estimated false discovery rates by permuting HLA or CMV assignments 20 times. In a later analysis, co-occurring TCRs were grouped with DBSCAN, and TCRdist sequence similarity was added when clustering was performed within HLA-allele-positive subsets. Co-occurrence clustering excluded repertoires with fewer than 30,000 or more than 120,000 public chains, plus five with anomalous nucleotide sharing. The table comes from immuneACCESS by way of TCRdb, which keeps in-frame sequences with V and J called. Part of the clones is missing from these tables; in studies checked, under half for an unresolved V gene and the rest for unknown reasons. D and trimming were read from the DNA, whereas the V and J calls and clone size are those reported in that table. The sample contains approximately 110,000 clones, over 70% of them found a single time. The ten biggest clones cover around 5.3% of the sample.

The cohort was made up of roughly 670 healthy bone marrow donors. All cohort members were sampled while nominally healthy, although unrecorded immune exposures were likely present. The donor was CMV seronegative and was included in the group of around 320 seronegative cohort members. Every donor gave a peripheral blood sample, and the peripheral blood mononuclear cells from that sample were used for TCR beta sequencing. Genomic DNA was extracted from the blood cell samples with the Qiagen DNeasy Blood Extraction Kit. Concerning this clone: Its specific antigen is unknown. Nothing much larger sits one base from this clone, and base qualities are not available.

V is pruned by 2 bases and J by 3 bases, leaving 3 bases of the junction without a gene match. Sequences MNHEY (CDR1) and SVGAGI (CDR2) are obtained from the germline V gene. CDR3 length: 14 amino acids, cysteine to phenylalanine. CDR3 DNA is the only sequence kept; it has 42 bases, read in frame from the first base. This chain joins TRBV6-5 to TRBJ2-7; 8 middle bases align to TRBD1. The sequenced sample consisted of PBMCs. The source is a male donor in good health and CMV-seronegative. The nucleotide sequence reads as follows: TGTGCCAGCAGTTACAAAGGACAGGGCTACGAGCAGTACTTC. Its amino acids are CASSYKGQGYEQYF.